Presented here are 29 T cell receptor beta chains from one specimen sequenced in a study of molecular identifiers for immune sequencing clone quantification. Using its own MiXCR run on the PCR reads, TCRdb lists one record per CDR3 protein. The sample includes around 40,000 distinct CDR3 sequences, approximately 21% seen only once; the top ten take more than 0.9%. The specimen was naive CD8+ T cells from blood, with Jurkat cell RNA spiked in. Subset indicated: FACS-sorted CD8+CD4-CCR7+CD45RA+ naive T cells. These receptors originate from a human donor in good health. Some libraries in this study had Jurkat cell RNA spiked in.

This clonotype was recorded at least ten times. The chain uses TRBV5-6 and TRBJ1-4; D is unresolved. The V end lost 0 bases, the J end lost 8 bases, and 17 bases lay between the germline ends. The germline V gene has CDR1 SGHDT and CDR2 YYEEEE. The CDR3 is 16 residues long. This CDR3 reads CASSLALGREREKLFF. As DNA, the CDR3 is TGTGCCAGCAGCTTGGCCCTAGGGAGGGAACGCGAAAAACTGTTTTTT.

The chain employs TRBV2 and TRBJ2-7; perhaps TRBD1 as D (6 bases). Germline CDR1 is SNHLY and CDR2 is FYNNEI. CDR3 length: 14 amino acids. V shed 6 bases and J shed 6 bases, with 18 bases lying between them. CDR3 amino acids: CASRGHLEGFEQYF. In nucleotides, the CDR3 is TGTGCCAGCAGGGGACATCTCGAGGGCTTCGAGCAGTACTTC.

This clonotype has a count of ten or more. The chain recombines TRBV5-1 with TRBJ2-3; 9 positions agree with TRBD1. Germline CDR1 is SGHRS and CDR2 is YFSETQ. This CDR3 comprises 13 residues. J gave up 3 bases and V 4 bases, and 0 bases lay outside the gene matches. CDR3 coding DNA: TGCGCCAGCAGCGGGACAGGGACAGATACGCAGTATTTT. It yields the protein CASSGTGTDTQYF.

This clonotype came up many times. V is TRBV4-3 and J is TRBJ1-5; maybe TRBD1 (5 bases). Germline CDR1 reads LGHNA; CDR2 reads YSLEER. V lost 0 bases, J lost 5 bases, and 11 bases lay in between. The CDR3 covers 15 residues. CDR3 amino acids: CASSQDRFRDQPQHF. CDR3 sequence (DNA): TGCGCCAGCAGCCAAGATCGGTTCAGGGATCAGCCCCAGCATTTT.

This clonotype was picked up many times. The rearrangement joins TRBV4-1 to TRBJ2-1; TRBD1 might be the D (5 bases). Germline CDR1 MGHRA, CDR2 YSYEKL. This CDR3 is built from 13 residues. V dropped 4 bases and J dropped 4 bases, with 8 bases sitting between them. In nucleotides, the CDR3 is TGCGCCAGCAGCCGGGGCCTGTACAATGAGCAGTTCTTC. Protein product: CASSRGLYNEQFF.

In its sample, this clonotype was seen many times. V is TRBV13 and J is TRBJ2-3; D is uncertain. Trimming shortened V by 0 bases and J by 2 bases, and 9 bases separated the two germline ends. Germline CDR1 and CDR2: PRHDT and FYEKMQ (reference sequence). The CDR3 totals 15 residues. The CDR3 loop reads CASSLGQVYTDTQYF. The CDR3 DNA sequence: TGTGCCAGCAGCTTAGGCCAAGTCTACACAGATACGCAGTATTTT. Looking up the rest from reference TRBV13 and TRBJ2-3 gives the full variable domain: AAGVIQSPRHLIKEKRETATLKCYPIPRHDTVYWYQQGPGQDPQFLISFYEKMQSDKGSIPDRFSAQQFSDYHSELNMSSLELGDSALYFCASSLGQVYTDTQYFGPGTRLTVL.

This clonotype has a count of ten or more. This chain links TRBV30 with TRBJ2-1; D is unresolved. Germline CDR1 reads GTSNPN; CDR2 reads SVGIG (reference sequence). Trimming removed 1 base from V and 10 bases from J, with 17 bases in between. The CDR3 runs 14 residues. CDR3 sequence (DNA): TGTGCCTGGAGTGAAGTTTTATGGCAGCCCGAGCAGTTCTTC. Translation gives CAWSEVLWQPEQFF.

This clonotype was detected ten times or more. This sequence joins TRBV5-1 and TRBJ2-1; 9 nucleotides agree with TRBD2. The V and J ends lost 0 bases and 10 bases, in that order; junction bases with no gene match: 8. Germline V gene data show CDR1 as SGHRS and CDR2 as YFSETQ. The CDR3 has 15 amino acids. CDR3 protein: CASSLEAGGPREQFF. CDR3 nucleotide sequence: TGCGCCAGCAGCTTGGAGGCGGGAGGGCCAAGGGAGCAGTTCTTC.

Ten or more counts support this clonotype. The chain is built from TRBV7-9 and TRBJ2-3; D remains ambiguous. V was shortened by 0 bases and J by 0 bases, with 10 bases between the two germline ends. Germline V gene sequence: CDR1 SEHNR, CDR2 FQNEAQ (reference sequence). CDR3 length: 16 amino acids. In DNA, the CDR3 is TGTGCCAGCAGCTTAGCAGGTCTCCGAAGCACAGATACGCAGTATTTT. This gives the protein CASSLAGLRSTDTQYF.

This clonotype was seen at least ten times. The V gene is TRBV28, the J gene TRBJ2-7, with a tentative D call TRBD1 (6 bases). Germline V CDR1 and CDR2: MDHEN, SYDVKM. V was cut by 5 bases and J by 6 bases, with 11 bases left in between. The CDR3 has 12 residues. Here the CDR3 DNA reads TGTGCCAGCAGTGCGCCAGGGGTCGAGCAGTACTTC. This sequence encodes CASSAPGVEQYF.

As for this clonotype: Compared with germline, one end of the junction differs, possibly owing to a read error. The V gene is TRBV27, the J gene TRBJ2-1, with TRBD2 matching 11 bases. The CDR3 runs to 18 residues. Germline-derived CDR1 and CDR2 are MNHEY and SMNVEV (reference sequence). This CDR3 reads CAGSLVVVAGGPYNEQFF. CDR3 DNA: TGTGCCGGCAGTTTGGTGGTTGTAGCGGGAGGGCCCTACAATGAGCAGTTCTTC.

The rearrangement uses TRBV7-9 and TRBJ1-5, with a weak D call TRBD1 (6 bases). Germline V gene sequence: CDR1 SEHNR, CDR2 FQNEAQ (reference sequence). V lost 1 base, J lost 6 bases, and 10 bases lay in between. This CDR3 region has 14 residues. CDR3: CASSLGQAAQPQHF. In DNA form, the CDR3 reads TGTGCCAGCAGCTTAGGACAGGCGGCTCAGCCCCAGCATTTT.

This clonotype was counted at least ten times. The chain combines TRBV21-1 with TRBJ1-5. TRBV21-1 represents a pseudogene. The CDR3 length is 17 residues. CDR3 in DNA: TGTGCCAGCAGCAAAGCCGGCAGGCCTTATAGCAATCAGCCCCAGCATTTT. Translated: CASSKAGRPYSNQPQHF.

Comments on this clonotype: A much more abundant neighbour one base away suggests this may be a read error. V gene TRBV20-1 combines with J gene TRBJ1-2, with D maybe TRBD1 (5 bases). V was shortened by 1 base and J by 5 bases, with 11 bases between the two germline ends. Looked up from germline, CDR1 is DFQATT and CDR2 is SNEGSKA (reference sequence). The CDR3 consists of 13 residues. CDR3 amino acids: CSARVRGWYGYTF. CDR3 nucleotide sequence: TGCAGTGCTAGAGTCCGGGGCTGGTATGGCTACACCTTC.

By sample share, this clonotype is medium-sized. The chain joins TRBV5-1 to TRBJ1-1, with D possibly matching TRBD1 (6 bases). The CDR3 covers 14 residues. Per germline, CDR1 SGHRS and CDR2 YFSETQ. The V and J ends lost 3 bases and 0 bases respectively, with 9 bases between them. The CDR3 is CASSSGVLNTEAFF. The CDR3 nucleotides are TGCGCCAGCAGCTCAGGGGTCCTGAACACTGAAGCTTTCTTT.

This chain connects TRBV20-1 to TRBJ2-1, with D unclear. This CDR3 is 15 amino acids long. V lost 6 bases to trimming and J lost 0 bases, with 15 bases between them. The germline V gene has CDR1 DFQATT and CDR2 SNEGSKA (reference sequence). CDR3 sequence: CSASAQPSSYNEQFF. The CDR3 DNA reads as TGCAGTGCCTCAGCCCAACCGAGCTCCTACAATGAGCAGTTCTTC.

This clonotype was recorded at least ten times. This rearrangement joins TRBV12-3 or TRBV12-4 to TRBJ1-2, with 7 nucleotides matching TRBD1. The CDR3 contains 17 residues. With 6 bases clipped from V and 4 bases from J, the junction kept 17 bases outside the gene matches. CDR3 region: CASSHVRVGGDGYGYTF. The DNA of the CDR3 is TGTGCCAGCAGCCATGTTAGGGTAGGGGGCGACGGCTATGGCTACACCTTC.

This clonotype has at least ten counts. The V and J genes are TRBV11-2 and TRBJ2-3; D possibly matches TRBD1 or TRBD2 (5 bases each). The CDR3 totals 13 residues. V was trimmed by 6 bases and J by 10 bases, leaving 17 bases between them. The germline gives CDR1 SGHAT, CDR2 FQNNGV. The CDR3 nucleotides read TGTGCCAGCAGGGAAGGCAGCGGCAGGGCGCAGTATTTT. It specifies CASREGSGRAQYF.

This clonotype was picked up many times. This chain connects TRBV24-1 to TRBJ2-2; D unclear. Looked up from germline, CDR1 is KGHDR and CDR2 is SFDVKD. The V gene lost 9 bases and the J gene lost 2 bases, with 9 bases spanning the gap. This CDR3 contains 13 residues. The CDR3 sequence: CATSGENTGELFF. CDR3 coding DNA: TGTGCCACCTCCGGAGAAAACACCGGGGAGCTGTTTTTT.

In regard to this clonotype: A much larger clonotype is one base distant, so this may be a read error. This sequence joins TRBV7-6 and TRBJ2-7; the D is unclear. Germline lookup yields CDR1 SGHVS and CDR2 FNYEAQ. The length of the CDR3 is 13 residues. The CDR3: CASSSEPATELYF. CDR3 bases: TGTGCCAGCAGCTCGGAGCCGGCGACCGAGCTGTACTTC. The whole variable domain, remainder taken from reference TRBV7-6 and TRBJ2-7, is GAGVSQSPRYKVTKRGQDVALRCDPISGHVSLYWYRQALGQGPEFLTYFNYEAQQDKSGLPNDRFSAERPEGSISTLTIQRTEQRDSAMYRCASSSEPATELYFGPGTRLTVT.

This clonotype was counted ten times or more. The rearrangement links TRBV9 to TRBJ2-2; 7 nucleotides match TRBD1. V gave up 0 bases and J gave up 5 bases; unmatched junction bases: 13. This CDR3 region has 18 residues. CDR1 and CDR2 from the germline V gene are SGDLS and YYNGEE. The CDR3 is CASSVGPKPGQMTGELFF. Here the CDR3 DNA reads TGTGCCAGCAGCGTAGGCCCGAAACCGGGACAGATGACCGGGGAGCTGTTTTTT.

The chain carries TRBV7-9 and TRBJ1-1; D gene ambiguous. The germline V gene has CDR1 SEHNR and CDR2 FQNEAQ (reference sequence). The CDR3 consists of 13 residues. V dropped 4 bases and J dropped 0 bases, with 6 bases sitting between them. This chain's CDR3 is CASSSPLNTEAFF. DNA of the CDR3: TGTGCCAGCAGCTCGCCCTTGAACACTGAAGCTTTCTTT.

A word on this clonotype: One end of the junction is discordant with germline, which a read error may explain. The rearrangement links TRBV2 to TRBJ1-2; D not resolved. In germline, CDR1 is SNHLY, CDR2 FYNNEI. This CDR3 is built from 11 residues. The CDR3 DNA reads as TGTGCCAGCAGTGACCCAGCCCGGGTGAGCTTC. As protein: CASSDPARVSF.

This clonotype was picked up many times. The chain is built from TRBV10-3 and TRBJ2-1, with 15 bases aligning to TRBD2. Germline V gives CDR1 ENHRY, CDR2 SYGVKD. There are 19 residues in the CDR3. The V gene end was trimmed by 2 bases and the J gene end by 9 bases; junction bases not matched to a gene: 14. CDR3 in DNA: TGTGCCATCAGTGAGGAAGGACTAGCGGGAGGGCGTTGGGTTGGTGAGCAGTTCTTC. This sequence encodes CAISEEGLAGGRWVGEQFF.

This clonotype was counted at least ten times. The CDR3 sequence is CASSQDERESDEQYF. The CDR3 DNA is TGCGCCAGCAGCCAAGACGAGCGGGAATCTGACGAGCAGTACTTC. The V and J genes are TRBV4-3 and TRBJ2-7; 7 nucleotides line up with TRBD2. The CDR3 is 15 amino acids. The junction had 7 bases not matched to a gene; V was cut back by 0 bases and J by 5 bases. CDR1 is LGHNA and CDR2 is YSLEER in the germline V gene.

The table lists this clonotype with many counts. The gene calls are TRBV28 and TRBJ2-7; D may be TRBD1 (5 bases). Trimming stripped 3 bases from V and 6 bases from J, with 12 bases between. CDR1 is MDHEN, CDR2 SYDVKM, per germline. The CDR3 sequence is 13 residues long. CDR3 DNA: TGTGCCAGCAGTTTTTCAGGGATTCGCGAGCAGTACTTC. This encodes CASSFSGIREQYF.

This clonotype was seen ten or more times. The V call is TRBV9, the J call TRBJ1-1; no firm D call. V dropped 0 bases and J dropped 8 bases, with 11 bases sitting between them. CDR3 length: 13 residues. Per germline, CDR1 SGDLS and CDR2 YYNGEE. DNA for the CDR3: TGTGCCAGCAGCGTAGTTGACAATCTGGAAGCTTTCTTT. Translated, it gives CASSVVDNLEAFF.

This clonotype appeared many times. J is TRBJ1-5 and V is TRBV13; D not certain. The CDR3 runs 12 residues. V was pared by 1 base and J by 5 bases, with 3 bases between. Germline CDR1 PRHDT, CDR2 FYEKMQ (reference sequence). CDR3 nucleotides: TGTGCCAGCAGCTTAGTGGATCAGCCCCAGCATTTT. It encodes CASSLVDQPQHF.

There are many counts of this clonotype. Written as DNA, the CDR3 is TGCAGCGTTGAAACCCGGGACAGGAGTTTTTCCCAGTACTTC. Amino acids: CSVETRDRSFSQYF. V usage is TRBV29-1 and J usage is TRBJ2-5, with TRBD1 matching 8 bases. Germline V gene sequence: CDR1 SQVTM, CDR2 ANQGSEA. The junction had 11 bases not matched to a gene; V was cut back by 2 bases and J by 9 bases. CDR3 size: 14 residues.